This is a list of T cell receptor beta chains from one sample in a study of CD8 T cells in cerebrospinal fluid in Alzheimer's disease. With the 10x single-cell sequencing reads reprocessed, TCRdb shows one record per CDR3 protein and no DNA. The sample spans just under 800 distinct CDR3 sequences; the ten largest clones claim roughly 13%. Material for sequencing was cerebrospinal fluid. The receptor set was obtained from a human donor with Parkinson's disease. The CDR3 runs from the conserved cysteine through the conserved F or W. Size is stated as how often the clone was seen (once, few, many) or a class if it is expanded.

clone_size j_call cdr3_length v_call cdr3_aa
large TRBJ2-1 16 TRBV7-2 CASSLLGGGSYNEQFF
medium-sized TRBJ1-1 16 TRBV6-2/TRBV6-3 CASSPQGTWGNTEAFF
medium-sized TRBJ2-2 16 TRBV11-3 CASIRNGGDNTGELFF
large TRBJ1-2 15 TRBV7-2 CASRGQGGREYGYTF
large TRBJ1-1 14 TRBV7-9 CASSARQDYTEAFF
medium-sized TRBJ2-5 12 TRBV21-1 CASSNRVETQYF
large TRBJ2-3 12 TRBV7-2 CASSRYTDTQYF
medium-sized TRBJ2-7 18 TRBV9 CASSASSALAGGPEEQYF
medium-sized TRBJ2-3 15 TRBV4-3 CASSPRQGGSDTQYF
large TRBJ2-7 12 TRBV30 CAWSVGGREQYF
medium-sized TRBJ1-4 13 TRBV14 CASSPGLGRKLFF
medium-sized TRBJ1-4 14 TRBV11-2 CASTGGAQREKLFF
large TRBJ2-1 15 TRBV11-2 CASSLSPTGRDEQFF
large TRBJ2-1 12 TRBV6-5 CASSPSGGFQFF
large TRBJ2-3 14 TRBV6-5 CASRRDRGVDTQYF
medium-sized TRBJ1-2 15 TRBV20-1 CSARDSGGGGYGYTF
medium-sized TRBJ2-2 18 TRBV6-5 CASSYDLLRAGRAGELFF
medium-sized TRBJ2-2 15 TRBV5-1 CASSRLAGNTGELFF
medium-sized TRBJ1-5 14 TRBV6-5 CASPPCYSNQPQHF
medium-sized TRBJ1-6 16 TRBV20-1 CSARDSPPTERSPLHF
medium-sized TRBJ2-5 12 TRBV28 CASSPLKETQYF
large TRBJ1-5 14 TRBV20-1 CSARDRFPAGPQHF
large TRBJ2-5 15 TRBV5-1 CASSLAGGRQETQYF
large TRBJ2-6 17 TRBV6-2/TRBV6-3 CASSKEDGATGANVLTF
medium-sized TRBJ2-3 16 TRBV5-8 CASSFNGRGLTDTQYF
large TRBJ2-7 15 TRBV3-1 CASSSWDRYPYEQYF
medium-sized TRBJ1-1 13 TRBV19 CASSRQSYTEAFF
large TRBJ1-6 15 TRBV7-2 CASSPQTGGNSPLHF
medium-sized TRBJ2-6 16 TRBV12-3/TRBV12-4 CASSFGQGPGANVLTF